These 30 T cell receptor beta chains were all obtained from the same sample, sequenced in a study of neurological immune-mediated disorders (dated by TCRdb to between 2018 and 2020). Library preparation employed 5' RACE. Sequencing was carried out with an Illumina HiSeq 2500. Using fastp trimming at Q25 and MiXCR clonotype assembly, TCRdb reanalyzed the public sequencing data and kept in-frame beta chains. Every entry covers one CDR3 protein and lists the most common genes and DNA from its rows. The sample table lists 60,000 to 90,000 distinct CDR3 sequences, roughly a tenth of them with a count of one. The leading ten clones occupy 9.5% to 10% of the sample. The sample's time point label, in plain terms: longitudinal time-point 1 (baseline). The sequenced sample was PBMCs. Source of these receptors: a man aged 25 to 40 in good health.

This clonotype was recorded many times. The chain employs TRBV20-1 and TRBJ2-3, with 8 bases identical to TRBD1. The germline CDR1 and CDR2 sequences are DFQATT and SNEGSKA (reference sequence). The J segment lost 2 bases and the V segment lost 3 bases, leaving 7 bases of the junction unmatched. This CDR3 has 15 amino acids. The CDR3 DNA is TGCAGTGCTAGGGAAGACAGGGGAGTCACAGATACGCAGTATTTT. This translates into CSAREDRGVTDTQYF.

The V and J genes are TRBV7-3 and TRBJ2-7, with 14 positions matching TRBD2. The germline V gene has CDR1 SGHTA and CDR2 FQGTGA. V lost 1 base, J lost 0 bases, and 8 bases stayed unmatched. CDR3 size: 19 residues. The CDR3 DNA reads TGTGCCAGCAGCTTAAGAGGGACTAGCGGGAGATCCCCCTCCTACGAGCAGTACTTC. This codes for CASSLRGTSGRSPSYEQYF. The whole variable domain, filled in from reference TRBV7-3 and TRBJ2-7, reads GAGVSQTPSNKVTEKGKYVELRCDPISGHTALYWYRQSLGQGPEFLIYFQGTGAADDSGLPNDRFFAVRPEGSVSTLKIQRTERGDSAVYLCASSLRGTSGRSPSYEQYFGPGTRLTVT.

The chain combines TRBV10-3 with TRBJ1-3; possible D gene TRBD1, 5 bases. This CDR3 has 14 amino acids. V was pared by 8 bases and J by 3 bases, with 14 bases between. CDR1 is ENHRY, CDR2 SYGVKD, per germline. CDR3 DNA sequence: TGTGCCATCTCTCCGGGGGGAGATGGAAACACCATATATTTT. Translating gives CAISPGGDGNTIYF.

A note on this clonotype: With a much larger clone just one base away, this may be a read error. This chain links TRBV6-5 with TRBJ2-1, with 10 bases aligning to TRBD1. The germline CDR1 and CDR2 sequences are MNHEY and SVGAGI. The CDR3 runs 17 residues. CDR3 in amino acids: CASSYAWGDRGSHEQLF. CDR3 bases: TGTGCCAGCAGTTACGCTTGGGGGGACAGGGGTTCTCATGAGCAGTTATTC.

This clonotype was seen at least ten times. V usage is TRBV28 and J usage is TRBJ2-1; perhaps TRBD1 as D (6 bases). Germline values: CDR1 MDHEN, CDR2 SYDVKM. This CDR3 is 20 amino acids long. V was clipped by 2 bases and J by 0 bases, with 23 bases between them. In DNA, the CDR3 is TGTGCCAGCAGTTTAGGGAACAGGGTTGAAATCCCGGGCTCCTACAATGAGCAGTTCTTC. Protein sequence: CASSLGNRVEIPGSYNEQFF.

This clonotype was picked up many times. The rearrangement uses TRBV29-1 and TRBJ2-5; D not certain. The V gene's germline CDR1 is SQVTM and CDR2 ANQGSEA. The CDR3 extends over 10 amino acids. V lost 8 bases and J lost 2, with 6 bases in between. This CDR3 reads CSIAQETQYF. Written as DNA, the CDR3 is TGCAGCATCGCACAAGAGACCCAGTACTTC. Supplemented by reference TRBV29-1 and TRBJ2-5, the full variable domain reads SAVISQKPSRDICQRGTSLTIQCQVDSQVTMMFWYRQQPGQSLTLIATANQGSEATYESGFVIDKFPISRPNLTFSTLTVSNMSPEDSSIYLCSIAQETQYFGPGTRLLVL.

This clonotype was recorded at least ten times. V is TRBV7-9 and J is TRBJ2-1; D not certain. This CDR3 is built from 18 residues. V was pared by 2 bases and J by 5 bases, with 22 bases between. From germline, CDR1 is SEHNR and CDR2 FQNEAQ (reference sequence). The CDR3 sequence: CASSLSSYGGPLHNEQFF. CDR3 in DNA: TGTGCCAGCAGCTTAAGTTCCTATGGTGGCCCCCTCCACAATGAGCAGTTCTTC.

This clonotype was found many times. The chain joins TRBV5-5 to TRBJ1-4, with D possibly matching TRBD1 (5 bases). CDR1 SGHKS and CDR2 YYEKEE come from the germline V gene (reference sequence). This CDR3 is 15 amino acids long. The V gene lost 1 base and the J gene lost 0 bases, with 7 bases spanning the gap. This CDR3 is CASSLTGATNEKLFF. The CDR3 region has the DNA TGTGCCAGCAGCTTGACGGGGGCAACTAATGAAAAACTGTTTTTT.

On this clonotype itself: Given the absence of the conserved phenylalanine or tryptophan at the CDR3 end, a read error is likely. CDR3 DNA sequence: TGCAGCGTTTCCGCGTCCTGGACAGGGGGCAACGAGCAGTTCTCC. Translated: CSVSASWTGGNEQFS. This sequence joins TRBV29-1 and TRBJ2-1, with 11 nucleotides matching TRBD1. CDR1 and CDR2 (germline): SQVTM, ANQGSEA. This CDR3 region has 15 residues. The trim removed 5 bases at V and 10 bases at J, leaving 13 bases unmatched.

The gene calls are TRBV3-1 and TRBJ2-1; D ambiguous. The CDR3 spans 14 residues. Germline V CDR1 and CDR2: LGHDT, YNNKEL (reference sequence). The V gene lost 4 bases and the J gene lost 8 bases, with 15 bases spanning the gap. The CDR3 protein is CASSPGPLRDEQFF. CDR3 nucleotide sequence: TGTGCCAGCAGCCCGGGTCCGTTAAGGGATGAGCAGTTCTTC.

V and J are TRBV18 and TRBJ2-1; a possible D gene is TRBD2 (7 bases). V was trimmed by 2 bases and J by 5 bases, leaving 13 bases between them. CDR3 length: 15 amino acids. The germline gives CDR1 KGHSH, CDR2 LQKENI. The CDR3 DNA is TGTGCCAGCTCACCATCCCAAGGGGGGGACAATGAGCAGTTCTTC. Translating gives CASSPSQGGDNEQFF.

This CDR3 is CASSEGHRGTQPQHF. The CDR3 coding sequence is TGTGCCAGCAGTGAAGGACACCGGGGCACTCAGCCCCAGCATTTT. V and J are TRBV2 and TRBJ1-5, with D maybe TRBD1 (5 bases). Germline assignment: CDR1 SNHLY and CDR2 FYNNEI. The CDR3 is made up of 15 amino acids. V was clipped by 1 base and J by 6 bases, with 13 bases between them.

This clonotype was picked up many times. The genes are TRBV10-3 and TRBJ1-1; D possibly corresponds to TRBD1 (5 bases). The V end lost 2 bases, the J end lost 0 bases, and 13 bases lay between the germline ends. The V gene's germline CDR1 is ENHRY and CDR2 SYGVKD. The CDR3 is 16 amino acids. Written as DNA, the CDR3 is TGTGCCATCAGTGAGCCGGGACGAAGCATGAACACTGAAGCTTTCTTT. As protein: CAISEPGRSMNTEAFF.

Many counts were recorded for this clonotype. The chain combines TRBV29-1 with TRBJ2-3, with D perhaps matching TRBD1 (7 bases). Looked up from germline, CDR1 is SQVTM and CDR2 is ANQGSEA. The V and J ends lost 6 bases and 3 bases respectively, with 16 bases between them. The CDR3 covers 14 residues. CDR3 protein: CSVTRDSGTDTQYF. As DNA, the CDR3 is TGCAGCGTCACCCGGGACAGCGGGACAGATACGCAGTATTTT.

In the case of this clonotype: This may be a read error, as it is one base from a much larger clone. The rearrangement links TRBV28 to TRBJ1-1; 7 nucleotides line up with TRBD1. Germline CDR1 MDHEN, CDR2 SYDVKM. Losses at the gene ends were 10 bases for V and 11 bases for J; bases not matched to a gene: 10. The CDR3 has 11 amino acids. CDR3 sequence reads: CANSSGTDAFF. CDR3 nucleotides: TGTGCCAACAGCTCCGGGACAGACGCTTTCTTT.

Of note for this clonotype: This may arise from a read error, as a much more abundant clone is one base away. J is TRBJ2-6 and V is TRBV5-1; D possibly corresponds to TRBD1 (6 bases). CDR1 SGHRS and CDR2 YFSETQ come from the germline V gene. The CDR3 is made up of 16 amino acids. CDR3 bases: TGCGCCAGCAGCGACTACAGGGTGGGTGGGACCAACGTCCTGACTTTC. Its translation is CASSDYRVGGTNVLTF.

Ten or more counts support this clonotype. The chain couples TRBV28 to TRBJ1-1, with D uncertain. This CDR3 region has 11 residues. Trimming cost V 4 bases and J 4 bases, with 4 bases left between them. Germline loops: CDR1 MDHEN, CDR2 SYDVKM. CDR3 sequence: CASSYSTEAFF. The DNA for the CDR3 is TGTGCCAGCAGTTATTCCACTGAAGCTTTCTTT. Together with reference TRBV28 and TRBJ1-1, the CDR3 gives the full variable domain: DVKVTQSSRYLVKRTGEKVFLECVQDMDHENMFWYRQDPGLGLRLIYFSYDVKMKEKGDIPEGYSVSREKKERFSLILESASTNQTSMYLCASSYSTEAFFGQGTRLTVV.

This chain uses TRBV7-8 with TRBJ2-7, with TRBD2 matching 10 bases. This CDR3 is built from 15 residues. Germline V gene data show CDR1 as SGHVS and CDR2 as FQNEAQ. Trimming removed 6 bases from V and 5 bases from J; junction bases left unmatched: 10. This CDR3 reads CASRKSGRARDEQYF. The CDR3 DNA is TGTGCCAGCAGAAAAAGCGGGAGGGCCCGGGACGAGCAGTACTTC.

This clonotype was seen repeatedly, ten times or more. This chain connects TRBV5-1 to TRBJ1-2, with TRBD1 matching over 8 bases. The V gene's germline CDR1 is SGHRS and CDR2 YFSETQ. J was trimmed by 4 bases and V by 3 bases; bases with no gene match: 5. The CDR3 sequence is 14 residues long. This CDR3 is CASSSGQGVYGYTF. In DNA, the CDR3 is TGCGCCAGCAGCTCAGGACAGGGAGTCTATGGCTACACCTTC.

This clonotype was counted ten times or more. In DNA, the CDR3 is TGTGCCATCAGTGCGGTCGAGGATACGCAGTATTTT. Encoded protein: CAISAVEDTQYF. This chain joins TRBV10-3 and TRBJ2-3; no clear D gene. Germline V CDR1 and CDR2: ENHRY, SYGVKD. CDR3 length equals 12 residues. V lost 4 bases, J lost 6 bases, and 8 bases lay in between.

This clonotype was observed many times. V and J are TRBV5-1 and TRBJ2-1; unclear D gene. The CDR3 sequence is 16 residues long. V lost 3 bases, J lost 0 bases, and 13 bases lay in between. In germline, CDR1 is SGHRS, CDR2 YFSETQ. CDR3 in amino acids: CASSWEIQSSYNEQFF. In nucleotides, the CDR3 is TGCGCCAGCAGCTGGGAAATACAAAGCTCCTACAATGAGCAGTTCTTC.

The sample holds a few counts of this clonotype. The V and J genes are TRBV28 and TRBJ1-1, with D possibly being TRBD1 (5 bases). The CDR3 runs 13 residues. Trimming cost V 2 bases and J 4 bases, with 8 bases left between them. In germline, CDR1 is MDHEN, CDR2 SYDVKM. CDR3 DNA: TGTGCCAGCAGTTTAGGGGGGTTCACTGAAGCTTTCTTT. Translating it yields CASSLGGFTEAFF.

The V gene is TRBV6-1, the J gene TRBJ2-1, with 10 positions matching TRBD2. Germline assignment: CDR1 MNHNS and CDR2 SASEGT. CDR3 size: 17 residues. The V and J ends lost 2 bases and 8 bases, in that order; junction bases with no gene match: 12. CDR3 amino acids: CASSELWTSGPWDEQFF. The CDR3 region has the DNA TGTGCCAGCAGTGAACTCTGGACTAGCGGCCCATGGGATGAGCAGTTCTTC.

This clonotype was counted ten times or more. The V and J genes are TRBV5-1 and TRBJ1-4; no clear D. The CDR3 has 13 amino acids. V lost 3 bases and J 12 bases, leaving 15 bases between the germline ends. CDR1 and CDR2 (germline): SGHRS, YFSETQ. DNA of the CDR3: TGCGCCAGCAGCTCGGGGATTACTGAGGAACTGTTTTTT. It codes for CASSSGITEELFF.

This clonotype showed up many times. The chain joins TRBV12-3 or TRBV12-4 to TRBJ1-5; D uncertain. CDR3 length equals 12 residues. With 4 bases removed from V and 5 bases from J, the gap between germline ends came to 6 bases. The CDR3 nucleotides read TGTGCCAGCAGTTCCACTTATCAGCCCCAGCATTTT. This gives the protein CASSSTYQPQHF.

In this sample, this clonotype turned up many times. The chain carries TRBV20-1 and TRBJ1-1, with D maybe TRBD1 (5 bases). The CDR3 is 15 amino acids. The V end was cut by 4 bases, the J end by 1 base, with 16 bases between. CDR1 and CDR2 from the germline V gene are DFQATT and SNEGSKA (reference sequence). The CDR3 DNA reads as TGCAGTGCTAAGATTTGGGGGAACTCGAACACTGAAGCTTTCTTT. The encoded protein is CSAKIWGNSNTEAFF.

This clonotype has ten or more counts. This chain joins TRBV29-1 and TRBJ2-5; D remains unclear. Per germline, CDR1 SQVTM and CDR2 ANQGSEA. This CDR3 region has 12 residues. Trimming shortened V by 0 bases and J by 7 bases, and 9 bases separated the two germline ends. CDR3: CSVEDQPGTQYF. CDR3 bases: TGCAGCGTTGAAGACCAGCCGGGGACCCAGTACTTC.

This clonotype showed up many times. The chain combines TRBV29-1 with TRBJ1-5; TRBD1 might be the D (5 bases). There are 13 residues in the CDR3. The germline gives CDR1 SQVTM, CDR2 ANQGSEA. V dropped 4 bases and J dropped 4 bases, with 11 bases sitting between them. The CDR3, as DNA: TGCAGCGTTGGGGGGTCTGAAAATCAGCCCCAGCATTTT. Protein product: CSVGGSENQPQHF. The variable domain in full, with the rest retrieved from reference TRBV29-1 and TRBJ1-5, is SAVISQKPSRDICQRGTSLTIQCQVDSQVTMMFWYRQQPGQSLTLIATANQGSEATYESGFVIDKFPISRPNLTFSTLTVSNMSPEDSSIYLCSVGGSENQPQHFGDGTRLSIL.

This clonotype came up many times. The chain joins TRBV5-1 to TRBJ2-5; 7 bases align to TRBD1. The CDR3 spans 14 residues. Looked up from germline, CDR1 is SGHRS and CDR2 is YFSETQ. J gave up 1 base and V 4 bases, and 4 bases lay outside the gene matches. CDR3 sequence (DNA): TGCGCCAGCAGCATCCGGGACAGCCAAGAGACCCAGTACTTC. It specifies CASSIRDSQETQYF. The full variable domain, rest sourced from reference TRBV5-1 and TRBJ2-5, is KAGVTQTPRYLIKTRGQQVTLSCSPISGHRSVSWYQQTPGQGLQFLFEYFSETQRNKGNFPGRFSGRQFSNSRSEMNVSTLELGDSALYLCASSIRDSQETQYFGPGTRLLVL.

This clonotype was recorded many times. The chain recombines TRBV7-6 with TRBJ2-7; D may be TRBD1 or TRBD2 (5 bases each). V lost 6 bases to trimming and J lost 6 bases, with 15 bases between them. This CDR3 region has 13 residues. From germline, CDR1 is SGHVS and CDR2 FNYEAQ. CDR3 in DNA: TGTGCCAGCAGAGGGACCCCGCTCGGCGAGCAGTACTTC. It specifies CASRGTPLGEQYF.